This is a list of T cell receptor beta chains from one sample in a study of MAIT cells during Salmonella Paratyphi A infection. TCRdb passed the 5' RACE reads through MiXCR, listing each CDR3 protein once. The repertoire includes 500 to 700 distinct CDR3 sequences, 25% to 30% of them detected once, and 25% to 30% sits in the top ten. The sample in question was MAIT cells from blood, obtained at the middle sampling point of the challenge study. The receptors here all came from a person between 18 and 69 years old who was deliberately infected with Salmonella Paratyphi A in a paratyphoid fever challenge study. Each CDR3 is given with its conserved first and last residue. D genes are given only for firm matches. Size values are once, few and many counts, or a class for expanded clones, and some rows have none.

len,d_gene,v_gene,j_gene,abundance,CDR3nt,CDR3aa
16,TRBD2,TRBV20-1,TRBJ2-3,many,TGCAGTGCTAGAGATAGACTAGCGGGAGTCACAGATACGCAGTATTTT,CSARDRLAGVTDTQYF
12,-,TRBV20-1,TRBJ2-3,-,TGCAGACAGAAAGCTAGCACAGAAACGCAGTATTTT,CRQKASTETQYF
13,TRBD1,TRBV12-3/TRBV12-4,TRBJ2-5,few,TGTGCCAGCAGTCAGGGGGCTGGGGAGACCCAGTACTTC,CASSQGAGETQYF
15,-,TRBV6-1,TRBJ2-5,-,TGTGCCAGCAGCCTCAGGGTCGAGTCGTTGGAGACCCAGTACTTC,CASSLRVESLETQYF
13,-,TRBV10-3,TRBJ1-2,hyperexpanded,TGTGCCATCAGTGAGTCGGATAACTATGGCTACACCTTC,CAISESDNYGYTF
14,-,TRBV6-1,TRBJ2-6,many,TGTGCCAGCAGTGAAGGGGCTGGGGCCAACGTCCTGACTTTC,CASSEGAGANVLTF
18,-,TRBV20-1,TRBJ1-5,few,TGCAGTGCTAGAGATCTGAGGCGGACCAAAGGAGGCAATCAGCCCCAGCATTTT,CSARDLRRTKGGNQPQHF
20,TRBD2,TRBV20-1,TRBJ2-5,-,TGCAGTGCTAGGCTTTCCGGACTAGCGGGAATATCCGGTCCGGGAGAGACCCAGTACTTC,CSARLSGLAGISGPGETQYF
14,-,TRBV11-2,TRBJ1-1,-,TGTGCCAGCAGCTTTGGATTGGGGAGCACTGAAGCTTTCTTT,CASSFGLGSTEAFF
15,TRBD2,TRBV6-4,TRBJ2-3,-,TGTGCCAGCTCGAAGCGGGAGGGCGAAACAGATACGCAGTATTTT,CASSKREGETDTQYF
15,-,TRBV6-1,TRBJ2-6,few,TGTGCCAGCACCGACAGGTCCTCTGGGGCCAACGTCCTGACTTTC,CASTDRSSGANVLTF
17,-,TRBV27,TRBJ2-1,few,TGTGCCAGCAGTTTAAACCCCGATGGGGTGGCCTACAATGAGCAGTTCTTC,CASSLNPDGVAYNEQFF
16,TRBD2,TRBV27,TRBJ2-7,-,TGTGCCAGCAGTGGCGGACTAGCGGGAGGGAGCTACGAGCAGTACTTC,CASSGGLAGGSYEQYF
14,TRBD2,TRBV6-1,TRBJ2-1,many,TGTGCCAGCAGTGAGGGACTAGCGATAAATGAGCAGTTCTTC,CASSEGLAINEQFF
15,TRBD1,TRBV20-1,TRBJ2-1,many,TGCAGTGCCCCAGATGGGGACAGGTCCTACAATGAGCAGTTCTTC,CSAPDGDRSYNEQFF
16,TRBD1,TRBV4-2,TRBJ1-4,few,TGTGCCAGCAGCCAAGATATGGGACAGGGGGATGAAAAACTGTTTTTT,CASSQDMGQGDEKLFF
15,-,TRBV10-3,TRBJ2-6,-,TGTGCCATCAGAGATACTAGCTCTGGGGCCAACGTCCTGACTTTC,CAIRDTSSGANVLTF
14,-,TRBV15,TRBJ1-4,-,TGTGCCACCAGCAGAGGGACCGAGACGGAAAAACTGTTTTTT,CATSRGTETEKLFF
14,TRBD1,TRBV20-1,TRBJ1-5,few,TGCAGTGCTGAAGGACAGGAGGGTAATCAGCCCCAGCATTTT,CSAEGQEGNQPQHF
14,TRBD1,TRBV5-1,TRBJ1-6,once,TGCGCCAGCAGCTTTGGACAGGAGAATTCACCCCTCCACTTT,CASSFGQENSPLHF
16,-,TRBV10-3,TRBJ2-3,-,TGTGCCATCAGTGAGCCCGCCCTCCCTACCACAGATACGCAGTATTTT,CAISEPALPTTDTQYF
16,TRBD2,TRBV20-1,TRBJ2-1,-,TGCAGTGCATGGGGACCGGGACTAGCGGGGTACAATGAGCAGTTCTTC,CSAWGPGLAGYNEQFF
15,TRBD2,TRBV6-4,TRBJ2-1,-,TGTGCCAGCAGTTCTCTAGCGGGAGGTATCAATGAGCAGTTCTTC,CASSSLAGGINEQFF
16,-,TRBV28,TRBJ1-4,-,TGTGCCAGCACCCTTCTGGGGACAACTGGGGGTGAAAAACTGTTTTTT,CASTLLGTTGGEKLFF
14,-,TRBV19,TRBJ2-5,-,TGTGCCAGTAGTATAGACCGCGACCAAGAGACCCAGTACTTC,CASSIDRDQETQYF
15,-,TRBV19,TRBJ1-5,large,TGTGCCAGTAGTATATCCAGGCGAGCGGATCAGCCCCAGCATTTT,CASSISRRADQPQHF
15,-,TRBV6-4,TRBJ2-6,hyperexpanded,TGTGCCAGCAGTGAGGACAGCTCTGGGGCCAACGTCCTGACTTTC,CASSEDSSGANVLTF
14,TRBD1,TRBV10-3,TRBJ2-7,few,TGTGCCATCAAAGGGACAGGGGAAAGCTACGAGCAGTACTTC,CAIKGTGESYEQYF
15,TRBD2,TRBV4-2,TRBJ2-7,-,TGTGCCAGCAGCCAAGATCCTAGCGGGAGCAACGAGCAGTACTTC,CASSQDPSGSNEQYF
14,-,TRBV20-1,TRBJ2-5,few,TGCAGTGCTCCCGGCGGAGGGCCCCCGGAGACCCAGTACTTC,CSAPGGGPPETQYF
16,-,TRBV10-2,TRBJ2-6,-,TGCGCCAGCAGTGATGTGGTGGGGATCGGGGCCAACGTCCTGACTTTC,CASSDVVGIGANVLTF
15,TRBD2,TRBV6-4,TRBJ2-2,-,TGTGCTAGAGATCTGGAAGGGAGGGACACCGGGGAGCTGTTTTTT,CARDLEGRDTGELFF
15,TRBD1,TRBV30,TRBJ2-2,-,TGTGCCGCCCCCGTTAGGACAGGGGACACCGGGGAGCTGTTTTTT,CAAPVRTGDTGELFF
14,-,TRBV7-6,TRBJ1-5,few,TGTGCCAGCAGCTTTGACAAGGTCAATCAGCCCCAGCATTTT,CASSFDKVNQPQHF
13,-,TRBV20-1,TRBJ1-1,-,TGCAGTGCCCTGCTCGACAGGAACACTGAAGCTTTCTTT,CSALLDRNTEAFF
15,TRBD2,TRBV6-4,TRBJ2-2,many,TGTGCCAGCAGTGACTCGACTAGCGGCACCGGGGAGCTGTTTTTT,CASSDSTSGTGELFF
13,-,TRBV10-2,TRBJ2-1,once,TGCGCCAGCAGTGAGAGGGAGCACAATGAGCAGTTCTTC,CASSEREHNEQFF
16,-,TRBV5-1,TRBJ1-4,-,TGCGCCAGCAGCTTGGTGACCGGGACAAGGAATGAAAAACTGTTTTTT,CASSLVTGTRNEKLFF
14,TRBD2,TRBV20-1,TRBJ2-1,-,TGCAGTGCTAGATTAGCGGGCGATTCGGATGAGCAGTTCTTC,CSARLAGDSDEQFF
14,-,TRBV27,TRBJ2-3,large,TGTGCCAGCAGTTTATCTAGGGGTTCAGATACGCAGTATTTT,CASSLSRGSDTQYF
15,TRBD2,TRBV5-5,TRBJ2-2,-,TGTGCCAGCAGCTTTTTTCGGGGGGACACCGGGGAGCTGTTTTTT,CASSFFRGDTGELFF
10,-,TRBV20-1,TRBJ2-1,-,TGCAGTGCTAGGGGGCTAGCACAGTTCTTC,CSARGLAQFF
15,TRBD1,TRBV6-4,TRBJ2-2,-,TGTGCCAGCAGTGACACAGGGGGCAACACCGGGGAGCTGTTTTTT,CASSDTGGNTGELFF
17,-,TRBV20-1,TRBJ2-7,-,TGCAGTGCTAGAGTGCTGACGGAGGGACTCTTCTCCTACGAGCAGTACTTC,CSARVLTEGLFSYEQYF
14,-,TRBV20-1,TRBJ2-7,many,TGCAGTGCTAGAATGGCGGGAATTGACTACGAGCAGTACTTC,CSARMAGIDYEQYF
15,TRBD2,TRBV6-1,TRBJ2-1,large,TGTGCCAGCAGTGAACTAGCGGGAGGGTACAATGAGCAGTTCTTC,CASSELAGGYNEQFF